This T cell receptor (beta chain) stems from a study of glioma-infiltrating T cells (dated by TCRdb to 2016 to 2018). For the study in its entirety: Low-grade gliomas were represented by WHO grade II oligodendrogliomas or astrocytomas, and glioblastomas were represented by WHO grade IV tumors that were sampled at initial rather than recurrent diagnosis. Glioma patients received dexamethasone for six or fewer days before surgery. For blood libraries, the target was roughly 4- to 11-fold sequencing coverage of approximately 1 million peripheral T cells. TCR alpha- and beta-chain repertoires were sequenced from glioma tissue, non-neoplastic brain tissue and matched peripheral blood mononuclear cells. To measure how far tissue and blood T-cell populations diverged, each tissue-infiltrating repertoire was compared against the peripheral blood repertoire of the same patient. Three low-grade glioma patients, 7 or 8 primary glioblastoma patients and three non-glioma patients contributing non-neoplastic brain tissue were included in the paired cohort.

TCR alpha and beta CDR3 regions were amplified with the iRepertoire nested amplicon-rescue multiplex PCR (arm-PCR) platform from RNA. One-step reverse transcription and amplification used about 95-400 ng of tissue mRNA or PBMC total RNA as input. Following bead purification, Illumina adapters were added by a secondary multiplex PCR, and libraries between 200 and 400 bp were gel-purified. Libraries carried internal 6-nucleotide barcodes used for demultiplexing. Sequencing of libraries was performed on an Illumina MiSeq with 2x220 or 2x250 nucleotide paired-end reads. The study's own analysis went as follows. Paired reads were merged using FLASH 1.2.11 and were aligned to the GRCh37 human genome using BWA-MEM, after which TRA and TRB reads were extracted. V and J assignment used an IMGT-derived reference of cassette sequences and CDR3 motifs that included pseudogenes. Reads were translated in three frames, and productive CDR3s were defined as those with a C...FGXG motif and no stop codons. A clonotype was defined as a unique combination of a V-J cassette pair and a CDR3 amino acid sequence. Filtering of reads was based on Hamming distance, with the threshold set by the sequence error rate of each sample in mapped regions. TCRdb applied fastp at Q25 and MiXCR to the public reads, then kept only in-frame beta chains. Rows matching on CDR3 protein sequence are summarized as one entry with the most common DNA and genes. The V and J calls were determined by TCRdb, not by the authors. Here the sample has about 400,000 distinct CDR3 sequences; about two fifths occur a single time. The ten largest make up 12% of the sample.

As regards this clonotype: Which antigen it targets is not known. Being one base from a much bigger clone, this may be a read error.

Surgical brain or tumor specimens were cryofrozen in liquid nitrogen immediately after resection, and peripheral blood cells were collected concurrently. The CDR3, from cysteine to phenylalanine, totals 16 residues. Only CDR3 DNA is held: 48 bases, read in frame from base 1. Looking up the germline V gene yields CDR1 MDHEN and CDR2 SYDVKM. The full study reports these points: Patients with low tissue-blood divergence were marked by a signature set of shared blood CDR3 motifs, and this signature set was depleted in highly divergent patients. Very few CDR3 sequences were found to be shared between tissue and blood, and this scarcity was attributed to high CDR3 diversity and limited sampling. Group comparisons rested on small numbers: three non-neoplastic, three low-grade glioma and under ten glioblastoma patients. VJ-independent divergence between tissue and blood was found to be below expectation in non-neoplastic patients but above expectation in all gliomas, particularly low-grade gliomas.

The chain employs TRBV28 and TRBJ2-1; 11 central nucleotides agree with TRBD2. Source material: glioma tissue, nonneoplastic brain tissue, or PBMCs (not recorded which). The sequence derives from a human donor with low-grade glioma or glioblastoma, undergoing nonglioma brain surgery, or in good health (not recorded which). CDR3 protein: CANSILAGGPGDEQFF. DNA sequence: TGTGCCAACAGTATATTAGCGGGAGGGCCCGGGGATGAGCAGTTCTTC.